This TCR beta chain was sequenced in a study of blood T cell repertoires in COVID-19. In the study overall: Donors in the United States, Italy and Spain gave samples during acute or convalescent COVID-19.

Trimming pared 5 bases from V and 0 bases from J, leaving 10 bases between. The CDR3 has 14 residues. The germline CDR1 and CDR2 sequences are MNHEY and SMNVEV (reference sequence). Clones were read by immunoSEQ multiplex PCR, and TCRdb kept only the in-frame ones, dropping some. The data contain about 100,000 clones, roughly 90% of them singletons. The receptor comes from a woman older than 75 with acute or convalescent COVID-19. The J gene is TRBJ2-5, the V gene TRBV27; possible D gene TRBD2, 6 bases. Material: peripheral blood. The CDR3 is CASSSGSNQETQYF. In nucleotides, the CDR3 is TGTGCCAGCAGTAGCGGGTCCAACCAAGAGACCCAGTACTTC.